The 18 T cell receptor beta chains below were found in one sample sequenced in a study of PD-1 blockade in classical Hodgkin lymphoma. Following autologous stem cell transplantation, relapse occurred in every patient, and exposure to brentuximab vedotin varied. The method was immunoSEQ multiplex PCR; TCRdb's version includes in-frame clones alone and lacks a portion of them. The sample lists over 20,000 clones; 80% were seen once. The material sequenced was peripheral blood mononuclear cells (PBMCs), taken before the second cycle of nivolumab. The receptors come from a human donor with classical Hodgkin lymphoma.

The rearrangement links TRBV10-3 to TRBJ2-7; D is uncertain. The CDR3 spans 15 residues. Trimming pared 6 bases from V and 6 bases from J, leaving 21 bases between. Germline CDR1 ENHRY, CDR2 SYGVKD. For the CDR3, the DNA is TGTGCCATCAGCGACTGGGCGGACCCTAAATTCGAGCAGTACTTC. Amino acid sequence: CAISDWADPKFEQYF.

In this sample, this clone turned up once. The V gene is TRBV5-1, the J gene TRBJ2-5; D call uncertain. The V gene's germline CDR1 is SGHRS and CDR2 YFSETQ. The CDR3 loop spans 11 amino acids. V dropped 1 base and J dropped 5 bases, with 3 bases sitting between them. CDR3 sequence: CASSLMETQYF. The DNA of the CDR3 is TGCGCCAGCAGCTTGATGGAGACCCAGTACTTC.

Only a few counts were recorded for this clone. The chain uses TRBV6-5 and TRBJ1-3; D unclear. V was trimmed by 9 bases and J by 1 base, leaving 10 bases between them. The CDR3 length is 13 residues. Germline loops: CDR1 MNHEY, CDR2 SVGAGI. This CDR3 reads CASTDSSGNTIYF. The DNA of the CDR3 is TGTGCCAGTACAGATTCTTCTGGAAACACCATATATTTT.

In this sample, this clone turned up once. The rearrangement joins TRBV27 to TRBJ2-1, with D possibly called TRBD1 or TRBD2 (5 bases each). The CDR3 runs to 12 residues. The germline V gene has CDR1 MNHEY and CDR2 SMNVEV (reference sequence). V was shortened by 6 bases and J by 6 bases, with 9 bases between the two germline ends. CDR3: CASSLRGNEQFF. The CDR3, as DNA: TGTGCCAGCAGCCTGAGGGGCAATGAGCAGTTCTTC.

A few counts support this clone. The genes are TRBV5-1 and TRBJ1-1, with 9 bases fitting TRBD1. This CDR3 comprises 14 residues. The V gene's germline CDR1 is SGHRS and CDR2 YFSETQ. With 4 bases clipped from V and 6 bases from J, the junction kept 7 bases outside the gene matches. CDR3 in DNA: TGCGCCAGCAGCGGCGGACAGGGGTGGGCTGAAGCTTTCTTT. Translation: CASSGGQGWAEAFF.

This clone was picked up a small number of times. This chain uses TRBV4-1 with TRBJ1-3; D is undetermined. The CDR3 length is 16 residues. Trimming took off 4 bases at V and 4 bases at J, with 17 bases between the two ends. Germline assignment: CDR1 MGHRA and CDR2 YSYEKL. The CDR3 DNA follows: TGCGCCAGCAGCCTAGTCCCAGGAACGGCGGGAAACACCATATATTTT. Its protein is CASSLVPGTAGNTIYF.

This sequence joins TRBV30 and TRBJ2-1; D not resolved. CDR1 GTSNPN and CDR2 SVGIG come from the germline V gene (reference sequence). With 0 bases removed from V and 6 bases from J, the gap between germline ends came to 18 bases. The CDR3 runs to 16 residues. Here the CDR3 reads CAWSVLGYTAPNEQFF. The CDR3 DNA sequence: TGTGCCTGGAGTGTACTCGGATATACCGCCCCCAATGAGCAGTTCTTC. The full variable domain, in which reference TRBV30 and TRBJ2-1 provide the parts outside the CDR3, is SQTIHQWPATLVQPVGSPLSLECTVEGTSNPNLYWYRQAAGRGLQLLFYSVGIGQISSEVPQNLSASRPQDRQFILSSKKLLLSDSGFYLCAWSVLGYTAPNEQFFGPGTRLTVL.

There are a few counts of this clone. The rearrangement links TRBV7-3 to TRBJ2-3, with no clear D. This CDR3 spans 16 amino acids. In germline, CDR1 is SGHTA, CDR2 FQGTGA. V lost 2 bases, J lost 0 bases, and 12 bases lay in between. CDR3 DNA: TGTGCCAGCAGCTTATCAGTGAGCACCAGCACAGATACGCAGTATTTT. It yields the protein CASSLSVSTSTDTQYF.

V usage is TRBV28 and J usage is TRBJ1-5; 8 positions agree with TRBD1. The CDR3 is made up of 15 amino acids. V shed 9 bases, J shed 3 bases, and the junction held 10 bases outside the gene matches. In germline, CDR1 is MDHEN, CDR2 SYDVKM. The CDR3 DNA sequence: TGTGCCAGTATCCCCGGGACAGGACTCAATCAGCCCCAGCATTTT. Encoded protein: CASIPGTGLNQPQHF.

V is TRBV27 and J is TRBJ1-2; no definite D call. Trimming took 8 bases from V and 3 from J, leaving 10 bases between them. Germline assignment: CDR1 MNHEY and CDR2 SMNVEV (reference sequence). CDR3 length: 12 amino acids. CDR3 DNA: TGTGCCAGCGGACGAGGTGACTATGGCTACACCTTC. Protein sequence: CASGRGDYGYTF.

The chain carries TRBV9 and TRBJ2-5, with TRBD2 matching 8 bases. Germline values: CDR1 SGDLS, CDR2 YYNGEE. The V segment lost 3 bases and the J segment 2 bases; nucleotides outside the gene matches: 6. CDR3 length equals 15 residues. As DNA, the CDR3 is TGTGCCAGCAGCGCTTCCACTAGCGGACAAGAGACCCAGTACTTC. Translation gives CASSASTSGQETQYF.

The chain combines TRBV5-1 with TRBJ2-1, with 10 bases fitting TRBD2. Germline V gene data show CDR1 as SGHRS and CDR2 as YFSETQ. The CDR3 is 13 residues long. J was trimmed by 8 bases and V by 4 bases; bases with no gene match: 3. CDR3 sequence (DNA): TGCGCCAGCAGCCTGAGCGGGAGGGATGAGCAGTTCTTC. This gives the protein CASSLSGRDEQFF.

V gene TRBV2 combines with J gene TRBJ1-2, with D maybe TRBD1 (6 bases). Trimming left V 2 bases short and J 7 bases short, with 20 bases between. The CDR3 spans 16 residues. The germline V gene encodes CDR1 SNHLY and CDR2 FYNNEI. The CDR3 bases are TGTGCCAGCAGTGAAAGACGGGGGGCCCGTTCTTCTGGCTACACCTTC. Translating gives CASSERRGARSSGYTF.

In this sample, this clone turned up a few times. CDR3 bases: TGTGCCATCAGCGACGAGGAAACCAGTGGCTACACCTTC. Protein: CAISDEETSGYTF. The rearrangement uses TRBV10-3 and TRBJ1-2; D gene uncertain. Germline CDR1 ENHRY, CDR2 SYGVKD. The germline V and J ends were trimmed by 6 bases and 7 bases, with 15 bases remaining between them. The CDR3 is 13 amino acids.

This clone was observed a few times. The chain recombines TRBV7-9 with TRBJ2-2; possibly TRBD1 for D (6 bases). The V end was cut by 5 bases, the J end by 1 base, with 14 bases between. The CDR3 covers 16 residues. The V gene's germline CDR1 is SEHNR and CDR2 FQNEAQ (reference sequence). CDR3 region: CASSPRTEMNTGELFF. In nucleotides, the CDR3 is TGTGCCAGCAGCCCACGGACAGAAATGAACACCGGGGAGCTGTTTTTT.

The chain's CDR3 is CASSEIFGGVGADTQYF. The CDR3 DNA reads as TGTGCCAGCAGTGAAATTTTCGGCGGGGTGGGGGCAGATACGCAGTATTTT. The chain uses TRBV6-1 and TRBJ2-3; D is perhaps TRBD2 (6 bases). Germline CDR1 and CDR2: MNHNS and SASEGT. This CDR3 is built from 17 residues. V lost 2 bases and J 4 bases, leaving 19 bases between the germline ends.

The chain carries TRBV19 and TRBJ2-3, with D perhaps assigned TRBD1 or TRBD2 (5 bases each). The CDR3 runs 14 residues. Per germline, CDR1 LNHDA and CDR2 SQIVND (reference sequence). V dropped 6 bases and J dropped 6 bases, with 16 bases sitting between them. Here the CDR3 reads CASRPAGTDDTQYF. The CDR3 DNA reads as TGTGCCAGTAGACCCGCCGGGACGGATGATACGCAGTATTTT.

The chain uses TRBV18 and TRBJ1-3; D not certain. CDR1 is KGHSH, CDR2 LQKENI, per germline. V lost 0 bases to trimming and J lost 6 bases, with 3 bases between them. This CDR3 is 12 amino acids long. CDR3 loop: CASSPPKNTIYF. The CDR3 nucleotides are TGTGCCAGCTCACCACCTAAAAACACCATATATTTT.